Following are 21 T cell receptor beta chains from one sample sequenced in a study of blood T cell repertoires in COVID-19. The repertoire was sequenced with immunoSEQ multiplex PCR; TCRdb's copy has only in-frame clones and lacks some. The sample contains about 140,000 clones, almost 90% of which appear only once. Sequencing used peripheral blood. The receptor set was obtained from a man aged 50 to 60 with active or convalescent COVID-19.

This sequence joins TRBV6-1 and TRBJ2-7; 7 bases are a match to TRBD2. This CDR3 is 14 amino acids long. Unmatched junction bases numbered 9, after V lost 1 base and J lost 9 bases. CDR1 is MNHNS, CDR2 SASEGT, per germline. CDR3 residues: CASSEGLRLAGQYF. CDR3 nucleotide sequence: TGTGCCAGCAGTGAAGGCCTTAGATTAGCGGGGCAGTACTTC.

This clone has only one observation. The chain couples TRBV9 to TRBJ1-1; 10 bases are shared with TRBD1. The CDR3 is made up of 14 amino acids. Germline-derived CDR1 and CDR2 are SGDLS and YYNGEE. V lost 0 bases to trimming and J lost 7 bases; unmatched junction nucleotides: 3. In DNA form, the CDR3 reads TGTGCCAGCAGCGTAGGGACAGGGGGTGATGAAGCTTTCTTT. Protein sequence: CASSVGTGGDEAFF.

This clone turned up a few times. The chain joins TRBV29-1 to TRBJ2-1; TRBD2 matches 11 bases. From germline, CDR1 is SQVTM and CDR2 ANQGSEA. The CDR3 loop spans 13 amino acids. The V and J ends lost 7 bases and 7 bases, in that order; junction bases with no gene match: 6. The CDR3 sequence: CSEASGRRNEQFF. Here the CDR3 DNA reads TGCAGCGAGGCTAGCGGGAGGCGGAATGAGCAGTTCTTC.

This clone was detected once. The chain uses TRBV11-2 and TRBJ2-3; 7 bases agree with TRBD1. CDR3 length: 17 amino acids. Germline V gene lookup returns CDR1 SGHAT and CDR2 FQNNGV. Trimming took 5 bases from V and 4 from J; bases not matched to a gene: 15. The CDR3 sequence is CASSILRPPDRPDTQYF. The DNA for the CDR3 is TGTGCCAGCAGCATACTAAGGCCCCCGGACAGGCCAGATACGCAGTATTTT.

CDR3 sequence: CASSLANGRFYGYTF. The CDR3 DNA is TGTGCCAGCAGCTTGGCCAACGGTCGGTTCTATGGCTACACCTTC. This rearrangement joins TRBV5-4 to TRBJ1-2; D is undetermined. V was cut by 0 bases and J by 4 bases, with 13 bases left in between. The CDR3 length is 15 residues. The V gene's germline CDR1 is SGHNT and CDR2 YYREEE (reference sequence).

The chain is built from TRBV27 and TRBJ2-6; no firm D call. CDR3 size: 16 residues. V lost 5 bases to trimming and J lost 0 bases, with 11 bases between them. The germline CDR1 and CDR2 sequences are MNHEY and SMNVEV (reference sequence). The CDR3 bases are TGTGCCAGCAGTGTGGCCCAAAACTCTGGGGCCAACGTCCTGACTTTC. This translates into CASSVAQNSGANVLTF.

The rearrangement uses TRBV6-6 and TRBJ2-1; D perhaps matches TRBD2 (6 bases). Germline lookup yields CDR1 MNHNY and CDR2 SVGAGI (reference sequence). V was pared by 6 bases and J by 3 bases, with 15 bases between. The CDR3 consists of 15 residues. The DNA for the CDR3 is TGTGCCAGCAGCCCGTTCGGGAGCGACTACAATGAGCAGTTCTTC. Protein sequence: CASSPFGSDYNEQFF.

V gene TRBV28 combines with J gene TRBJ1-5; D is possibly TRBD1 (6 bases). This CDR3 contains 12 residues. CDR1 is MDHEN, CDR2 SYDVKM, per germline. Trimming took 5 bases from V and 9 from J, leaving 11 bases between them. CDR3 coding DNA: TGTGCCAGCAGTCTACAGGGTAGGCCCCAGCATTTT. Encoded protein: CASSLQGRPQHF.

The chain joins TRBV7-6 to TRBJ2-7; 7 bases map to TRBD2. This CDR3 has 15 residues. The germline V gene encodes CDR1 SGHVS and CDR2 FNYEAQ. Trimming took 1 base from V and 2 from J; bases not matched to a gene: 5. The CDR3 spells CASSLGGGPTYEQYF. Here the CDR3 DNA reads TGTGCCAGCAGCTTAGGGGGAGGGCCAACCTACGAGCAGTACTTC.

This sequence joins TRBV9 and TRBJ2-1, with 10 bases aligning to TRBD1. Germline CDR1 reads SGDLS; CDR2 reads YYNGEE. The CDR3 sequence is 15 residues long. The ends lost 2 bases at V and 4 bases at J; junction bases unmatched: 3. CDR3 residues: CASSVSGQGYNEQFF. As DNA, the CDR3 is TGTGCCAGCAGCGTCTCGGGACAGGGGTACAATGAGCAGTTCTTC.

The J gene is TRBJ2-6, the V gene TRBV19, with D tentatively TRBD2 (5 bases). CDR3 length: 16 residues. The ends were cut back, 5 bases at V and 4 bases at J, with 15 bases in the middle. The germline V gene has CDR1 LNHDA and CDR2 SQIVND (reference sequence). The CDR3 DNA reads TGTGCCAGTAGTTCTCGGACTGCTAGCGGGGCCAACGTCCTGACTTTC. Translating gives CASSSRTASGANVLTF.

The J gene is TRBJ2-7, the V gene TRBV28, with 8 nucleotides matching TRBD1. The CDR3 extends over 14 amino acids. Per germline, CDR1 MDHEN and CDR2 SYDVKM. V shed 6 bases, J shed 5 bases, and the junction held 9 bases outside the gene matches. The CDR3 spells CASRRTGSWDEQYF. The DNA of the CDR3 is TGTGCCAGCAGGCGGACAGGGAGTTGGGACGAGCAGTACTTC.

This chain joins TRBV3-1 (or the pseudogene TRBV3-2) and TRBJ2-2; 7 bases align to TRBD1. Germline trimming cut 0 bases from V and 5 bases from J; bases unmatched to any gene: 6. The germline CDR1 and CDR2 sequences are LGHDT and YNNKEL (reference sequence). The CDR3 has 16 amino acids. Here the CDR3 DNA reads TGTGCCAGCAGCCAAGAGACAGGGCAGGGTACCGGGGAGCTGTTTTTT. This gives the protein CASSQETGQGTGELFF.

V and J are TRBV13 and TRBJ2-4, with 8 nucleotides matching TRBD1. CDR1 and CDR2 (germline): PRHDT, FYEKMQ (reference sequence). With 3 bases clipped from V and 0 bases from J, the junction kept 13 bases outside the gene matches. The CDR3 runs to 19 residues. This CDR3 reads CASSFIPGTGGLAKNIQYF. Here the CDR3 DNA reads TGTGCCAGCAGCTTCATACCCGGGACAGGAGGTCTAGCCAAAAACATTCAGTACTTC.

The chain joins TRBV2 to TRBJ2-7; the match to TRBD1 covers 7 bases. The CDR3 extends over 15 amino acids. From germline, CDR1 is SNHLY and CDR2 FYNNEI. Unmatched junction bases numbered 7, after V lost 3 bases and J lost 2 bases. CDR3 residues: CASSDDGTEAYEQYF. In nucleotides, the CDR3 is TGTGCCAGCAGTGATGACGGGACAGAGGCCTACGAGCAGTACTTC.

The chain has TRBV19 and TRBJ2-2; 7 positions match TRBD2. Looked up from germline, CDR1 is LNHDA and CDR2 is SQIVND (reference sequence). The CDR3 has 16 residues. The trim removed 8 bases at V and 5 bases at J, leaving 14 bases unmatched. CDR3 coding DNA: TGTGCCAGTCCCCGGGCTGGGGGGGTAGGAACCGGGGAGCTGTTTTTT. Translation gives CASPRAGGVGTGELFF. Looking up the rest from reference TRBV19 and TRBJ2-2 gives the full variable domain: DGGITQSPKYLFRKEGQNVTLSCEQNLNHDAMYWYRQDPGQGLRLIYYSQIVNDFQKGDIAEGYSVSREKKESFPLTVTSAQKNPTAFYLCASPRAGGVGTGELFFGEGSRLTVL.

This chain connects TRBV2 to TRBJ2-7, with 8 bases matching TRBD1. This CDR3 has 13 amino acids. Germline V lookup: CDR1 SNHLY, CDR2 FYNNEI. V was clipped by 7 bases and J by 1 base; unmatched bases: 3. The CDR3, as DNA: TGTGCCAGCAAAGGACAGGGATCCTACGAGCAGTACTTC. It translates to CASKGQGSYEQYF.

This chain connects TRBV28 to TRBJ1-3; 7 nucleotides align to TRBD1. CDR3 size: 16 residues. The germline V gene encodes CDR1 MDHEN and CDR2 SYDVKM. Trimming removed 7 bases from V and 0 bases from J; junction bases left unmatched: 9. Written as DNA, the CDR3 is TGTGCCAGCAATCGGCAGGGGGTTAACTCTGGAAACACCATATATTTT. Its translation: CASNRQGVNSGNTIYF.

The rearrangement uses TRBV11-3 and TRBJ1-1; D may be TRBD1 (5 bases). The V gene lost 2 bases and the J gene lost 5 bases, with 9 bases spanning the gap. This CDR3 is 13 amino acids long. Germline-derived CDR1 and CDR2 are SGHNT and YENEEA. The CDR3 loop reads CASSLTGETEAFF. The CDR3 bases are TGTGCCAGCAGCTTAACGGGGGAAACTGAAGCTTTCTTT. The complete variable domain, with remaining parts taken from reference TRBV11-3 and TRBJ1-1, reads EAGVVQSPRYKIIEKKQPVAFWCNPISGHNTLYWYLQNLGQGPELLIRYENEEAVDDSQLPKDRFSAERLKGVDSTLKIQPAELGDSAVYLCASSLTGETEAFFGQGTRLTVV.

The chain is built from TRBV30 and TRBJ1-4; 7 bases align to TRBD1. The CDR3 extends over 14 amino acids. CDR1 is GTSNPN and CDR2 is SVGIG in the germline V gene (reference sequence). The V gene end was trimmed by 2 bases and the J gene end by 6 bases; junction bases not matched to a gene: 6. CDR3 in DNA: TGTGCCTGGAGTACGACAGGGCGGGATGAAAAACTGTTTTTT. This gives the protein CAWSTTGRDEKLFF.

The chain couples TRBV24-1 to TRBJ1-5; TRBD1 agrees at 8 bases. Germline V lookup: CDR1 KGHDR, CDR2 SFDVKD. The CDR3 consists of 15 residues. V lost 5 bases and J lost 7; bases outside the gene matches: 9. The CDR3 coding sequence is TGTGCCACCAGTGGCTTGCAGGGGGCAAGGCAGCCCCAGCATTTT. Encoded protein: CATSGLQGARQPQHF.